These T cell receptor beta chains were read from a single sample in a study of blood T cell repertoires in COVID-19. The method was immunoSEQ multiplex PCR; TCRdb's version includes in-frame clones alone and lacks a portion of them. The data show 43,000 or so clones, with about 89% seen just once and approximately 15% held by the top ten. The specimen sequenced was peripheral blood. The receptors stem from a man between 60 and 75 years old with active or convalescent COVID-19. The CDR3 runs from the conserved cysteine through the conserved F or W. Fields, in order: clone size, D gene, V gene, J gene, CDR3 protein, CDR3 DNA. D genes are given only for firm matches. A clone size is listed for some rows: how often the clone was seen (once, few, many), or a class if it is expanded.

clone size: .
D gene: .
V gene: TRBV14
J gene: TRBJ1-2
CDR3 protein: CASSQGLNYGYTF
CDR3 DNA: TGTGCCAGCAGCCAAGGTCTGAACTATGGCTACACCTTC

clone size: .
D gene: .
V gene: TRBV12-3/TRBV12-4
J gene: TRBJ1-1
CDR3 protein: CASNSALNTEAFF
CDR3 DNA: TGTGCCAGCAACTCCGCGCTGAACACTGAAGCTTTCTTT

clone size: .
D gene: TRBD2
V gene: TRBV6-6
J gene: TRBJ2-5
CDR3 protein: CASSNSGGGETQYF
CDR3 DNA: TGTGCCAGTTCAAATAGCGGGGGTGGCGAGACCCAGTACTTC

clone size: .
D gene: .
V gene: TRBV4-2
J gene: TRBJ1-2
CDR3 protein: CASSRSSPSDYGYTF
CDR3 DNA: TGTGCCAGCAGCCGTTCTTCTCCGTCAGACTATGGCTACACCTTC

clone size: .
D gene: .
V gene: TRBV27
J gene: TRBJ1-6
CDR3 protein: CASRPDSENSPLHF
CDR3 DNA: TGTGCCAGCCGCCCGGACAGTGAGAATTCACCCCTCCACTTT

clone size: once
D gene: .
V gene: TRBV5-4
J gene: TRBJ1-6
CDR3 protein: CASSLVAGDSPLHF
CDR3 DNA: TGTGCCAGCAGCTTGGTGGCCGGGGATTCACCCCTCCACTTT

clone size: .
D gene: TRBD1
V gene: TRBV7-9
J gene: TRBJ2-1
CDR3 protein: CASSLDRGYYNEQFF
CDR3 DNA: TGTGCCAGCAGCTTGGACAGGGGTTACTACAATGAGCAGTTCTTC

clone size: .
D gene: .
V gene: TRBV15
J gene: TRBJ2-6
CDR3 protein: CATSRDLAGGPSGANVLTF
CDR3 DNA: TGTGCCACCAGCAGAGATTTGGCGGGCGGGCCGTCTGGGGCCAACGTCCTGACTTTC

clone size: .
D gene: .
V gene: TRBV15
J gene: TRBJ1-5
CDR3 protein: CATSRRGDQPQHF
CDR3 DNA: TGTGCCACCAGCAGACGGGGGGACCAGCCCCAGCATTTT

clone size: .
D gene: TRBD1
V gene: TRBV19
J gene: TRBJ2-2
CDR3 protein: CASSIIRTGGGELFF
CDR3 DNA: TGTGCCAGTAGTATCATAAGGACAGGGGGTGGGGAGCTGTTTTTT

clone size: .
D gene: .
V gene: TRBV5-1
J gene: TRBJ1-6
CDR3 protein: CASSLKEGTYNSPLHF
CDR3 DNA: TGCGCCAGCAGCTTGAAGGAGGGGACCTATAATTCACCCCTCCACTTT

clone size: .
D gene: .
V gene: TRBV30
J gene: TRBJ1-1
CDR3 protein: CAWSVRRVVTEAFF
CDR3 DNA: TGTGCCTGGAGTGTACGCAGGGTAGTCACTGAAGCTTTCTTT

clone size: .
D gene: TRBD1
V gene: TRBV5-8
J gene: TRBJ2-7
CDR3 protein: CASSLYLQGVDEQYF
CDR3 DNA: TGTGCCAGCAGCTTGTACTTACAGGGGGTGGACGAGCAGTACTTC

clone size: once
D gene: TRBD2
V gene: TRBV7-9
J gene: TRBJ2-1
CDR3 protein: CASSAGLAFSHQYNEQFF
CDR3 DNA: TGTGCCAGCAGCGCGGGACTAGCTTTCTCTCATCAGTACAATGAGCAGTTCTTC

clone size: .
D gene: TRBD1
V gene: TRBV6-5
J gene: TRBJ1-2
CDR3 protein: CASRVDRANYGYTF
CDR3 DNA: TGTGCCAGCAGGGTGGACAGGGCAAACTATGGCTACACCTTC

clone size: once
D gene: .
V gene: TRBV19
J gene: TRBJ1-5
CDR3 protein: CASSTTTGWTQHF
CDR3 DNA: TGTGCCAGTAGTACGACAACCGGTTGGACCCAGCATTTT

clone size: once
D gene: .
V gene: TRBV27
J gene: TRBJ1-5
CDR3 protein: CASGSNSNQPQHF
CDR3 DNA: TGTGCCAGCGGCTCAAATAGCAATCAGCCCCAGCATTTT

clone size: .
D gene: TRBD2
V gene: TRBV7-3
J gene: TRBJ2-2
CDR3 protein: CASSLKGRAGANTGELFF
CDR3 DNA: TGTGCCAGCAGCTTAAAAGGTCGGGCGGGGGCGAACACCGGGGAGCTGTTTTTT

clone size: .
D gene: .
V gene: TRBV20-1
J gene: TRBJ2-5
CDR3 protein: CSASIQETQYF
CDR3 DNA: TGCAGTGCTAGCATTCAAGAGACCCAGTACTTC

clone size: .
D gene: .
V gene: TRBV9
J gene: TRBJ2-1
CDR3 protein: CASSVVDSGPHPSENEQFF
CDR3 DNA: TGTGCCAGCAGCGTAGTTGATAGCGGCCCACATCCCTCGGAAAATGAGCAGTTCTTC

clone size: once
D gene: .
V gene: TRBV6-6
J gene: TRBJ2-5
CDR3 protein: CASRPGGSQETQYF
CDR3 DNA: TGTGCCAGCAGGCCTGGGGGGTCCCAAGAGACCCAGTACTTC

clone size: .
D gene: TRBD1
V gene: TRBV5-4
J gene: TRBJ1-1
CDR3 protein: CASRPGGADTEAFF
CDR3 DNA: TGTGCCAGCAGGCCAGGGGGCGCGGACACTGAAGCTTTCTTT

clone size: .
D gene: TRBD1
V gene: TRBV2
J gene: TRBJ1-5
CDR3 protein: CASSTGVNGPQHF
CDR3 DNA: TGTGCCAGCAGTACAGGGGTAAATGGACCCCAGCATTTT

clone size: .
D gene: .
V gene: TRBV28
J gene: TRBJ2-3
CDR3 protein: CASSPGADTQYF
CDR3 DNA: TGTGCCAGCAGCCCGGGGGCAGATACGCAGTATTTT

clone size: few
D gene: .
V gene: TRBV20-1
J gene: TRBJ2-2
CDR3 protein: CSASSANTGELFF
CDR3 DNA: TGCAGTGCTAGTAGCGCGAACACCGGGGAGCTGTTTTTT

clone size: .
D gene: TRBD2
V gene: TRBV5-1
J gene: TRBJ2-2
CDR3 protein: CASSLEVAGGPTGELFF
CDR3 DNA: TGCGCCAGCAGCTTGGAGGTAGCGGGGGGGCCCACCGGGGAGCTGTTTTTT

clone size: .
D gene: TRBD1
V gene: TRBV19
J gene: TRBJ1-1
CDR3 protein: CASSNSIDRASTEAFF
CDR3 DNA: TGTGCCAGTAGTAACAGTATCGACAGGGCGTCCACTGAAGCTTTCTTT

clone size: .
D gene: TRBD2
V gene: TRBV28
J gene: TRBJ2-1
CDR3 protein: CASSLPSSSGGRRFF
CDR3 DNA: TGTGCCAGCAGTTTGCCCTCGTCGAGCGGGGGGCGACGGTTCTTC

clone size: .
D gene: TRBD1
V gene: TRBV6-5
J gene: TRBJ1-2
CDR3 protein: CASTRTGVNYGYTF
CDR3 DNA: TGTGCCAGCACAAGGACAGGGGTAAACTATGGCTACACCTTC

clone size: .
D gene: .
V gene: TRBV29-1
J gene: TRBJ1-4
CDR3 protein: CSARSRGGQEKLFF
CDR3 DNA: TGCAGCGCGCGCTCAAGGGGCGGTCAAGAAAAACTGTTTTTT

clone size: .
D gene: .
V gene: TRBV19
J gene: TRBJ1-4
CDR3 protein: CASSILTTNEKLFF
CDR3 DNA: TGTGCCAGTAGTATATTAACAACTAATGAAAAACTGTTTTTT

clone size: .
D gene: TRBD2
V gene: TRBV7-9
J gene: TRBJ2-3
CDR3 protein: CASSSLAGGSTDTQYF
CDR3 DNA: TGTGCCAGCAGTTCCTTAGCGGGGGGTAGCACAGATACGCAGTATTTT

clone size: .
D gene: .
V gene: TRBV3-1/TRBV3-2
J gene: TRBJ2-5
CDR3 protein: CASSQDLAYGETQYF
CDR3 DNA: TGTGCCAGCAGCCAGGATCTAGCGTATGGGGAGACCCAGTACTTC

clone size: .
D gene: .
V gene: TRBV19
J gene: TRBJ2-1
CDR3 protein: CASSLAGGRSDEQFF
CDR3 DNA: TGTGCCAGTAGTCTGGCAGGGGGGCGTTCAGATGAGCAGTTCTTC

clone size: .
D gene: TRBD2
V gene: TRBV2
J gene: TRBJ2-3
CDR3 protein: CASSVERGGASDTQYF
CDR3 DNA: TGTGCCAGCAGCGTCGAACGGGGGGGCGCGTCCGATACGCAGTATTTT

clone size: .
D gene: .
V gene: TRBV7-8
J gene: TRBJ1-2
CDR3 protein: CASSSGGYGYTF
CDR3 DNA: TGTGCCAGCAGCTCGGGGGGCTATGGCTACACCTTC

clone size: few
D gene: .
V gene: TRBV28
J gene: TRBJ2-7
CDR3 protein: CASSHLSGGTYEQYF
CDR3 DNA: TGTGCCAGCAGTCACTTATCTGGGGGGACCTACGAGCAGTACTTC

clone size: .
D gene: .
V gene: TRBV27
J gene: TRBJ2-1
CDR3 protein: CASSLGRREQFF
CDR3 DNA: TGTGCCAGCAGTTTGGGGAGGAGAGAGCAGTTCTTC

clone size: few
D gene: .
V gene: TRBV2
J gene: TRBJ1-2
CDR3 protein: CASSEASGQPASGYTF
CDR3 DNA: TGTGCCAGCAGTGAAGCCTCTGGACAGCCTGCGTCTGGCTACACCTTC

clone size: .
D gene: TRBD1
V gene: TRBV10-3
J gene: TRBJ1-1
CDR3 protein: CAIKPGTGGEEAFF
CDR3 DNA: TGTGCCATCAAACCCGGGACAGGGGGCGAAGAAGCTTTCTTT

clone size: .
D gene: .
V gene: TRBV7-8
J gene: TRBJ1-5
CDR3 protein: CASSLARGPGGAQHF
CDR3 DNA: TGTGCCAGCAGCTTAGCGCGGGGTCCCGGGGGGGCCCAGCATTTT

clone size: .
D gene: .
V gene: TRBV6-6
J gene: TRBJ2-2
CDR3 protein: CASSTRLDIVLFF
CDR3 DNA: TGTGCCAGCAGTACCAGACTAGACATAGTGCTGTTTTTT

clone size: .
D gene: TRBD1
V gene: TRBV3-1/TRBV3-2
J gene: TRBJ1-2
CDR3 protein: CASSLGTGGYTF
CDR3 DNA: TGTGCCAGCAGCCTCGGGACAGGCGGCTACACCTTC

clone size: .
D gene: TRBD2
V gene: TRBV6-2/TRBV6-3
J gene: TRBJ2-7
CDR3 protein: CASSRPPGLATYEQYF
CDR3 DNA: TGTGCCAGCAGCCGTCCGCCGGGACTAGCTACCTACGAGCAGTACTTC

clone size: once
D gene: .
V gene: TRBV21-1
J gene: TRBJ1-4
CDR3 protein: CASSRQESEKLFF
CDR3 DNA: TGTGCCAGCAGCAGACAGGAATCAGAAAAACTGTTTTTT

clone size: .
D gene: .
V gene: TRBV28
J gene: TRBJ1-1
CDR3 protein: CASSWLRANTEAFF
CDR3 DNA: TGTGCCAGCAGTTGGCTGAGGGCGAACACTGAAGCTTTCTTT

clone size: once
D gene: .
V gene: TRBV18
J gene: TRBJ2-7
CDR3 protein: CASSPAGSSGEQYF
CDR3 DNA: TGTGCCAGCTCACCCGCCGGTAGTTCGGGAGAGCAGTACTTC

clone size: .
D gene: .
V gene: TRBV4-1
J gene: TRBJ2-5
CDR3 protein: CASSQDRGSETQYF
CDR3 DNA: TGCGCCAGCAGCCAAGACAGGGGCAGTGAGACCCAGTACTTC

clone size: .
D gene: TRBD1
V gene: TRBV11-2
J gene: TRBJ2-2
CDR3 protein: CASSLVSRGTGELFF
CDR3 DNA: TGTGCCAGCAGCTTAGTGTCCAGGGGGACCGGGGAGCTGTTTTTT

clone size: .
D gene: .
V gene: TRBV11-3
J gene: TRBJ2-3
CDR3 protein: CASSLTASTDTQYF
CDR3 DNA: TGTGCCAGCAGCTTAACAGCTAGCACAGATACGCAGTATTTT

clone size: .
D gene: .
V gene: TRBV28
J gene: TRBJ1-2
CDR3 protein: CASSSGGAVPGYTF
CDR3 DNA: TGTGCCAGCAGTTCCGGGGGAGCAGTCCCTGGCTACACCTTC

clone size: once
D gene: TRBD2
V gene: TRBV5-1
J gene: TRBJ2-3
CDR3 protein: CASSAGGGTDTQYF
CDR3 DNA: TGCGCCAGCAGCGCGGGGGGCGGCACAGATACGCAGTATTTT